A single sample gave rise to the 29 T cell receptor beta chains below, sequenced in a study of cytomegalovirus exposure and HLA in healthy donors. The PCR used 60 Vbeta and 13 Jbeta primers. Assay: immunoSEQ multiplex PCR; the TCRdb copy retains only in-frame clones and omits some. This table holds some 140,000 clones, about 68% found once. Specimen: PBMCs. The receptors come from a human donor in good health.

The chain carries TRBV4-1 and TRBJ2-1, with 14 nucleotides matching TRBD2. With V trimmed by 3 bases and J by 7 bases, 23 bases remained unmatched. This CDR3 contains 22 residues. Germline assignment: CDR1 MGHRA and CDR2 YSYEKL. In nucleotides, the CDR3 is TGCGCCAGCAGCCACCCCGGGACAGGGCGTGGGGGGACTAGCGGGAGTCGGAATGAGCAGTTCTTC. It yields the protein CASSHPGTGRGGTSGSRNEQFF.

The chain combines TRBV29-1 with TRBJ1-2; possible D gene TRBD1, 6 bases. Germline V gene lookup returns CDR1 SQVTM and CDR2 ANQGSEA. Trimming cost V 6 bases and J 6 bases, with 14 bases left between them. The CDR3 has 12 residues. The CDR3 region has the DNA TGCAGCGTAAAGGGAGAGGGGGATGGCTACACCTTC. Its protein product is CSVKGEGDGYTF. Together with reference TRBV29-1 and TRBJ1-2, the CDR3 gives the full variable domain: SAVISQKPSRDICQRGTSLTIQCQVDSQVTMMFWYRQQPGQSLTLIATANQGSEATYESGFVIDKFPISRPNLTFSTLTVSNMSPEDSSIYLCSVKGEGDGYTFGSGTRLTVV.

The rearrangement joins TRBV28 to TRBJ2-2; 8 bases map to TRBD2. The CDR3 sequence is 16 residues long. Trimming at V came to 6 bases and at J to 7 bases, leaving 13 bases not matched to a gene. The germline V gene encodes CDR1 MDHEN and CDR2 SYDVKM. The CDR3 loop reads CASSFRPGGSGGELFF. Here the CDR3 DNA reads TGTGCCAGCAGCTTCCGCCCGGGAGGGTCGGGCGGGGAGCTGTTTTTT.

The chain recombines TRBV6-5 with TRBJ2-5, with D possibly TRBD2 on 6 matching bases. The CDR3 runs to 15 residues. The V gene's germline CDR1 is MNHEY and CDR2 SVGAGI. Trimming took 4 bases from V and 5 from J, leaving 17 bases between them. The CDR3 loop reads CASSSKGLPVETQYF. Written as DNA, the CDR3 is TGTGCCAGCAGTTCTAAGGGACTCCCCGTCGAGACCCAGTACTTC.

This clone appeared a few times. This sequence joins TRBV19 and TRBJ1-1, with D unresolved. Germline V lookup: CDR1 LNHDA, CDR2 SQIVND (reference sequence). V lost 5 bases and J lost 7, with 14 bases in between. The CDR3 totals 13 residues. The CDR3 loop reads CASSPRGIGEAFF. The CDR3, as DNA: TGTGCCAGTAGTCCCAGAGGGATCGGTGAAGCTTTCTTT.

The genes are TRBV28 and TRBJ1-2, with TRBD1 as a possible D gene (6 bases). With 1 base removed from V and 4 bases from J, the gap between germline ends came to 13 bases. This CDR3 has 15 amino acids. From germline, CDR1 is MDHEN and CDR2 SYDVKM. CDR3 DNA: TGTGCCAGCAGTTTATTACAGGGTGGAGTCTATGGCTACACCTTC. Amino acids: CASSLLQGGVYGYTF.

Only one count was recorded for this clone. The J gene is TRBJ2-7, the V gene TRBV10-3; TRBD2 matches at 10 bases. Per germline, CDR1 ENHRY and CDR2 SYGVKD. The ends lost 6 bases at V and 7 bases at J; junction bases unmatched: 9. CDR3 length equals 14 residues. CDR3 sequence: CAISPSGSSEEQYF. The DNA of the CDR3 is TGTGCCATCAGCCCTAGCGGGAGTTCTGAAGAGCAGTACTTC.

The chain's CDR3 is CASSSDSRDTQYF. The CDR3 DNA reads TGCGCCAGCAGTTCGGACTCCAGGGATACGCAGTATTTT. The chain carries TRBV5-1 and TRBJ2-3; D is possibly TRBD2 (5 bases). Trimming stripped 5 bases from V and 6 bases from J, with 13 bases between. The CDR3 contains 13 residues. Germline-derived CDR1 and CDR2 are SGHRS and YFSETQ.

This chain connects TRBV18 to TRBJ2-7; 7 bases map to TRBD1. CDR1 is KGHSH, CDR2 LQKENI, per germline. The CDR3 totals 16 residues. The V segment lost 1 base and the J segment 7 bases; nucleotides outside the gene matches: 13. The DNA for the CDR3 is TGTGCCAGCTCACCACGGCGGACAGGAGTTTTCGTGGAGCAGTACTTC. Its protein is CASSPRRTGVFVEQYF. The full variable domain, with the rest looked up from reference TRBV18 and TRBJ2-7, is NAGVMQNPRHLVRRRGQEARLRCSPMKGHSHVYWYRQLPEEGLKFMVYLQKENIIDESGMPKERFSAEFPKEGPSILRIQQVVRGDSAAYFCASSPRRTGVFVEQYFGPGTRLTVT.

V usage is TRBV9 and J usage is TRBJ2-2, with 7 bases identical to TRBD2. There are 16 residues in the CDR3. CDR1 and CDR2 from the germline V gene are SGDLS and YYNGEE. V shed 4 bases, J shed 4 bases, and the junction held 10 bases outside the gene matches. The CDR3 DNA follows: TGTGCCAGCAGCTTCCAAGCGGGAACGGGCACCGGGGAGCTGTTTTTT. This sequence encodes CASSFQAGTGTGELFF.

This chain joins TRBV4-1 and TRBJ1-2, with D hard to call. CDR1 and CDR2 (germline): MGHRA, YSYEKL. The CDR3 has 15 amino acids. Trimming took off 0 bases at V and 4 bases at J, with 12 bases between the two ends. The CDR3 protein is CASSQDRRLGYGYTF. CDR3 nucleotide sequence: TGCGCCAGCAGCCAAGACCGGAGATTAGGCTATGGCTACACCTTC.

The gene calls are TRBV19 and TRBJ1-1; D uncertain. Trimming left V 7 bases short and J 4 bases short, with 7 bases between. In germline, CDR1 is LNHDA, CDR2 SQIVND (reference sequence). The CDR3 sequence is 11 residues long. The CDR3 sequence is CASTAGTEAFF. For the CDR3, the DNA is TGTGCCAGTACCGCGGGCACTGAAGCTTTCTTT.

CDR3: CASSLAGTLYEQYF. The CDR3 DNA sequence: TGCGCCAGCAGCTTGGCCGGGACACTTTACGAGCAGTACTTC. This sequence joins TRBV5-1 and TRBJ2-7, with a possible D match to TRBD1 (6 bases). The germline gives CDR1 SGHRS, CDR2 YFSETQ. Trimming removed 0 bases from V and 4 bases from J, with 11 bases in between. The CDR3 covers 14 residues.

Turning to this clone: A junction boundary mismatches the germline segment, possibly from a read error. This chain connects TRBV7-7 to TRBJ2-1; D may be TRBD2 (5 bases). The CDR3 is made up of 14 amino acids. Germline V gene sequence: CDR1 SSHAT, CDR2 FNYEAQ (reference sequence). CDR3 DNA: TGTGCTAGCAGCTCGGGCCCAGCGCGGGATGAGCAGTTCTTC. Its protein is CASSSGPARDEQFF.

This chain links TRBV9 with TRBJ2-1, with 10 nucleotides matching TRBD2. The CDR3 covers 16 residues. J gave up 9 bases and V 3 bases, and 12 bases lay outside the gene matches. Germline V CDR1 and CDR2: SGDLS, YYNGEE. CDR3 nucleotides: TGTGCCAGCAGCGCTGAAGCGGGAGGGCTCCAGGGTGAGCAGTTCTTC. Its translation is CASSAEAGGLQGEQFF.

The chain couples TRBV28 to TRBJ1-1; D is possibly TRBD1 (6 bases). The V and J ends lost 6 bases and 8 bases respectively, with 16 bases between them. Per the germline V gene, CDR1 is MDHEN and CDR2 is SYDVKM. The CDR3 is 13 amino acids. The CDR3 DNA reads as TGTGCCAGCAGGAAACAGGGATTTAGGGAAGCTTTCTTT. Translated, it gives CASRKQGFREAFF.

For the CDR3, the DNA is TGTGCCAGCAGCACCCGGGACAGGGGGCGACTTAGTGAAAAACTGTTTTTT. It translates to CASSTRDRGRLSEKLFF. This sequence joins TRBV5-5 and TRBJ1-4, with TRBD1 matching 12 bases. The germline CDR1 and CDR2 sequences are SGHKS and YYEKEE (reference sequence). With V trimmed by 4 bases and J by 7 bases, 11 bases remained unmatched. The CDR3 is 17 residues long.

The sample holds one count of this clone. The genes are TRBV6-7 and TRBJ1-1; unclear D gene. TRBV6-7 belongs to the ORF category, with a function that is uncertain. The germline V and J ends were trimmed by 2 bases and 3 bases, with 16 bases remaining between them. The CDR3 sequence is 16 residues long. The CDR3: CASSYPTLGQDTEAFF. DNA of the CDR3: TGTGCCAGCAGTTACCCCACCCTTGGGCAGGACACTGAAGCTTTCTTT.

This chain joins TRBV19 and TRBJ2-7, with TRBD1 matching 8 bases. The germline CDR1 and CDR2 sequences are LNHDA and SQIVND (reference sequence). There are 15 residues in the CDR3. With 3 bases clipped from V and 2 bases from J, the junction kept 6 bases outside the gene matches. The CDR3 loop is CASSMGQVRTYEQYF. DNA for the CDR3: TGTGCCAGTAGTATGGGACAGGTACGCACCTACGAGCAGTACTTC.

This rearrangement joins TRBV7-6 to TRBJ2-5, with 12 bases that match TRBD2. The end of the DNA is better explained by TRBJ2-7, so the J call may be wrong. The CDR3 sequence is 16 residues long. Germline V CDR1 and CDR2: SGHVS, FNYEAQ. The CDR3 reads CASSLGTSGTTYEQYF. In DNA, the CDR3 is TGTGCCAGCAGCTTAGGGACTAGCGGGACCACCTACGAGCAGTACTTC.

The chain links TRBV5-1 to TRBJ2-7, with 11 bases matching TRBD2. Per germline, CDR1 SGHRS and CDR2 YFSETQ. The trim removed 0 bases at V and 3 bases at J, leaving 17 bases unmatched. The CDR3 has 20 residues. CDR3 nucleotides: TGCGCCAGCAGCTTGGCGGGGGGACTAGCGGCCAAAGGATCCGACTACGAGCAGTACTTC. This translates into CASSLAGGLAAKGSDYEQYF.

This clone came up a few times. The CDR3 region has the DNA TGTGCCAGCAGCGTAGGAGGGGACAGGGGTTTGTATGAGCAGTTCTTC. This gives the protein CASSVGGDRGLYEQFF. This chain joins TRBV9 and TRBJ2-1; 10 bases fit TRBD1. J was trimmed by 8 bases and V by 0 bases; bases with no gene match: 8. The CDR3 covers 16 residues. Germline V CDR1 and CDR2: SGDLS, YYNGEE.

The chain joins TRBV28 to TRBJ1-2; D possibly corresponds to TRBD1 (6 bases). This CDR3 has 17 amino acids. Germline V lookup: CDR1 MDHEN, CDR2 SYDVKM. The V end was cut by 2 bases, the J end by 0 bases, with 16 bases between. CDR3 loop: CASSLSGQWGANYGYTF. The CDR3 coding sequence is TGTGCCAGCAGTTTAAGTGGACAGTGGGGAGCTAACTATGGCTACACCTTC.

This chain uses TRBV27 with TRBJ2-2; a possible D gene is TRBD2 (5 bases). This CDR3 is 12 amino acids long. V was pared by 6 bases and J by 7 bases, with 9 bases between. Germline loops: CDR1 MNHEY, CDR2 SMNVEV (reference sequence). The CDR3 protein is CASSQLGGELFF. CDR3 DNA sequence: TGTGCCAGCAGCCAACTAGGCGGGGAGCTGTTTTTT.

The genes are TRBV6-1 and TRBJ2-5, with 9 bases matching TRBD1. With the DNA end fitting TRBJ2-7 better, the J assignment may be wrong. Germline-derived CDR1 and CDR2 are MNHNS and SASEGT. There are 15 residues in the CDR3. This CDR3 is CASSLSQGTGNEQYF. Written as DNA, the CDR3 is TGTGCCAGCAGCTTGAGTCAGGGGACAGGGAACGAGCAGTACTTC.

The J gene is TRBJ2-3, the V gene TRBV7-9; TRBD1 agrees at 9 bases. Germline V lookup: CDR1 SEHNR, CDR2 FQNEAQ (reference sequence). The CDR3 consists of 15 residues. With V trimmed by 8 bases and J by 4 bases, 10 bases remained unmatched. The CDR3 DNA follows: TGTGCCAGCGGTAACAGGGGGCGCAGCGCAGATACGCAGTATTTT. This gives the protein CASGNRGRSADTQYF.

This clone was seen more than once but under ten times. The gene calls are TRBV28 and TRBJ2-7; D not resolved. The CDR3 covers 12 residues. Trimming took 5 bases from V and 5 from J, leaving 10 bases between them. Germline values: CDR1 MDHEN, CDR2 SYDVKM. Written as DNA, the CDR3 is TGTGCCAGCAGTCCGCGCAGGAACGAGCAGTACTTC. Protein: CASSPRRNEQYF. Using reference TRBV28 and TRBJ2-7 for the parts outside the CDR3, the full variable domain is DVKVTQSSRYLVKRTGEKVFLECVQDMDHENMFWYRQDPGLGLRLIYFSYDVKMKEKGDIPEGYSVSREKKERFSLILESASTNQTSMYLCASSPRRNEQYFGPGTRLTVT.

J is TRBJ1-2 and V is TRBV5-1; 8 bases fit TRBD1. The CDR3 has 13 residues. Germline-derived CDR1 and CDR2 are SGHRS and YFSETQ. V trimming: 3 bases; J trimming: 7 bases; junction bases outside the gene matches: 5. CDR3 DNA sequence: TGCGCCAGCAGCTCACAGGGGGAGGGTGGCTACACCTTC. Amino acids: CASSSQGEGGYTF.

The chain combines TRBV5-1 with TRBJ2-1; 10 nucleotides align to TRBD1. The CDR3 totals 15 residues. From germline, CDR1 is SGHRS and CDR2 YFSETQ. J lost 7 bases, V lost 4 bases, and 8 bases had no gene match. The DNA for the CDR3 is TGCGCCAGCAGCCCCCGGGACAGGGGCCGGAATGAGCAGTTCTTC. The encoded protein is CASSPRDRGRNEQFF.